The next 31 T cell receptor beta chains were all read from a single sample in a study of beta chain features in type 1 diabetes. Every bit of the isolated RNA underwent reverse transcription, so sequencing read expressed TCRB transcripts. The protocol was immunoSEQ multiplex PCR, while the TCRdb copy is restricted to in-frame clones and leaves out a portion. The sample records around 500,000 clones, over 9.5% being singletons. Sequencing was done on a sample of naive CD4+ T cells from blood. The receptors come from a young woman in good health.

The rearrangement joins TRBV7-2 to TRBJ1-1; tentative D call: TRBD1 (6 bases). This CDR3 is built from 16 residues. Germline V gives CDR1 SGHTA, CDR2 FQGNSA. The V gene lost 2 bases and the J gene lost 3 bases, with 16 bases spanning the gap. CDR3 region: CASSLRPGAADTEAFF. CDR3 sequence (DNA): TGTGCCAGCAGCTTACGGCCGGGGGCGGCGGACACTGAAGCTTTCTTT.

The chain recombines TRBV5-1 with TRBJ2-3; D is tentatively TRBD1 or TRBD2 (7 bases each). This CDR3 has 17 amino acids. CDR1 and CDR2 (germline): SGHRS, YFSETQ. Trimming took 6 bases from V and 3 from J, leaving 23 bases between them. In DNA form, the CDR3 reads TGCGCCAGCAACTATAGGGGCCGACAGGGAGGGACAGATACGCAGTATTTT. Protein sequence: CASNYRGRQGGTDTQYF.

The genes are TRBV20-1 and TRBJ1-2; maybe TRBD1 (5 bases). Trimming stripped 6 bases from V and 7 bases from J, with 12 bases between. The length of the CDR3 is 11 residues. Per germline, CDR1 DFQATT and CDR2 SNEGSKA (reference sequence). The CDR3 bases are TGCAGTGCCCGGGGGACTAGTGGCTACACCTTC. As protein: CSARGTSGYTF.

The CDR3 here is CASSSRRSSTDTQYF. The CDR3 bases are TGTGCCAGCAGCTCTAGACGGTCGAGCACAGATACGCAGTATTTT. V gene TRBV5-4 combines with J gene TRBJ2-3; D remains unclear. Germline CDR1 is SGHNT and CDR2 is YYREEE (reference sequence). The CDR3 is 15 amino acids. The ends were cut back, 3 bases at V and 0 bases at J, with 11 bases in the middle.

This clone has more than one count but fewer than ten. The J gene is TRBJ2-1, the V gene TRBV11-2; 9 nucleotides agree with TRBD1. CDR1 is SGHAT and CDR2 is FQNNGV in the germline V gene. This CDR3 has 15 residues. V gave up 5 bases and J gave up 4 bases; unmatched junction bases: 6. CDR3: CASSIGTGSYNEQFF. CDR3 sequence (DNA): TGTGCCAGCAGCATAGGGACAGGGAGTTACAATGAGCAGTTCTTC.

This clone was recorded a few times. This chain links TRBV29-1 with TRBJ1-2; the match to TRBD1 covers 8 bases. From germline, CDR1 is SQVTM and CDR2 ANQGSEA. This CDR3 is built from 13 residues. The V gene end was trimmed by 7 bases and the J gene end by 6 bases; junction bases not matched to a gene: 10. The CDR3 loop is CSALDRGPNGYTF. For the CDR3, the DNA is TGCAGCGCCCTCGACAGGGGCCCTAATGGCTACACCTTC.

This clone was counted between two and nine times. The genes are TRBV4-3 and TRBJ2-1, with D hard to call. Germline assignment: CDR1 LGHNA and CDR2 YSLEER. The CDR3 consists of 13 residues. V was pared by 0 bases and J by 8 bases, with 8 bases between. Here the CDR3 reads CASSQDLEDEQFF. CDR3 coding DNA: TGCGCCAGCAGCCAAGATCTCGAGGATGAGCAGTTCTTC.

This clone was seen only a few times. This chain links TRBV7-8 with TRBJ2-5; 14 bases agree with TRBD2. Germline lookup yields CDR1 SGHVS and CDR2 FQNEAQ. V shed 3 bases, J shed 2 bases, and the junction held 5 bases outside the gene matches. The CDR3 extends over 17 amino acids. The CDR3 spells CASSFGTSGSRQETQYF. The CDR3, as DNA: TGTGCCAGCAGCTTCGGGACTAGCGGGAGTAGGCAAGAGACCCAGTACTTC.

V is TRBV7-2 and J is TRBJ2-3; no definite D call. V was shortened by 3 bases and J by 2 bases, with 6 bases between the two germline ends. The CDR3 is made up of 13 amino acids. The V gene's germline CDR1 is SGHTA and CDR2 FQGNSA. This CDR3 reads CASSFPPTDTQYF. The DNA of the CDR3 is TGTGCCAGCAGCTTCCCCCCCACAGATACGCAGTATTTT.

This clone has just a few counts. V is TRBV12-5 and J is TRBJ2-3; D unclear. The germline CDR1 and CDR2 sequences are LGHNT and FRNRAP. The CDR3 is made up of 11 amino acids. V was shortened by 2 bases and J by 6 bases, with 3 bases between the two germline ends. The CDR3 DNA is TGTGCTAGTGGTTTGAGTGATACGCAGTATTTT. Translating gives CASGLSDTQYF.

In this sample, this clone turned up a few times. The V and J genes are TRBV7-2 and TRBJ1-3; D uncertain. The CDR3 runs 13 residues. V lost 2 bases and J lost 4, with 6 bases in between. Germline V gene lookup returns CDR1 SGHTA and CDR2 FQGNSA. The CDR3 region is CASSLLLGNTIYF. The CDR3 DNA reads as TGTGCCAGCAGCTTATTACTGGGAAACACCATATATTTT.

This clone has a handful of counts. The chain recombines TRBV10-3 with TRBJ1-2; 7 positions agree with TRBD1. Germline V gene lookup returns CDR1 ENHRY and CDR2 SYGVKD. The CDR3 is 17 amino acids. V dropped 0 bases and J dropped 3; count of bases not matched to a gene: 10. Here the CDR3 DNA reads TGTGCCATCAGTGAGTCGGTACAACAGGGGCGCTACTATGGCTACACCTTC. This encodes CAISESVQQGRYYGYTF.

V is TRBV5-1 and J is TRBJ1-3; D not resolved. The V end lost 3 bases, the J end lost 0 bases, and 22 bases lay between the germline ends. Germline values: CDR1 SGHRS, CDR2 YFSETQ. The CDR3 runs 19 residues. The CDR3 loop reads CASSSSQANYLYSGNTIYF. DNA of the CDR3: TGCGCCAGCAGCTCCTCTCAAGCCAATTACCTATACTCTGGAAACACCATATATTTT.

This clone turned up a few times. The rearrangement uses TRBV7-9 and TRBJ2-4; 9 bases align to TRBD1. Trimming at V came to 7 bases and at J to 7 bases, leaving 5 bases not matched to a gene. The CDR3 sequence is 13 residues long. Germline values: CDR1 SEHNR, CDR2 FQNEAQ (reference sequence). CDR3 DNA: TGTGCCAGCATCCAAGGACAGGGGAACATTCAGTACTTC. It specifies CASIQGQGNIQYF.

This clone came up a few times. This sequence joins TRBV7-8 and TRBJ1-5, with D possibly being TRBD1 (5 bases). This CDR3 is built from 14 residues. Trimming cost V 5 bases and J 7 bases, with 15 bases left between them. The germline gives CDR1 SGHVS, CDR2 FQNEAQ. The CDR3 DNA follows: TGTGCCAGCAGCCAGGCAGGGTTGCCCCAGCCCCAGCATTTT. Translation gives CASSQAGLPQPQHF.

The chain is built from TRBV18 and TRBJ2-3; the D gene could be TRBD1 or TRBD2 (5 bases each). The CDR3 spans 15 residues. Germline CDR1 KGHSH, CDR2 LQKENI. Trimming left V 1 base short and J 5 bases short, with 13 bases between. The CDR3 sequence is CASSPLEGAGDTQYF. The CDR3 DNA sequence: TGTGCCAGCTCACCACTTGAAGGGGCGGGAGATACGCAGTATTTT. The whole variable domain, filled in from reference TRBV18 and TRBJ2-3, reads NAGVMQNPRHLVRRRGQEARLRCSPMKGHSHVYWYRQLPEEGLKFMVYLQKENIIDESGMPKERFSAEFPKEGPSILRIQQVVRGDSAAYFCASSPLEGAGDTQYFGPGTRLTVL.

This clone has a handful of counts. This chain joins TRBV4-1 and TRBJ1-2, with 7 bases matching TRBD1. The germline gives CDR1 MGHRA, CDR2 YSYEKL. V lost 0 bases, J lost 0 bases, and 10 bases stayed unmatched. CDR3 size: 18 residues. CDR3 loop: CASSQDPGTALSNYGYTF. The DNA of the CDR3 is TGCGCCAGCAGCCAAGATCCCGGGACAGCCCTTTCTAACTATGGCTACACCTTC.

The chain links TRBV6-1 to TRBJ1-1; no firm D call. Germline V lookup: CDR1 MNHNS, CDR2 SASEGT. The V and J ends lost 8 bases and 0 bases respectively, with 13 bases between them. The CDR3 spans 14 residues. The CDR3 region has the DNA TGTGCCAGCCGTACGGACGGCATGAACACTGAAGCTTTCTTT. This encodes CASRTDGMNTEAFF.

Many counts were recorded for this clone. The chain joins TRBV23-1 to TRBJ2-3; D could derive from TRBD1 or TRBD2 (5 bases each). TRBV23-1 counts as an open reading frame of uncertain function. CDR3 length: 18 residues. With 1 base removed from V and 2 bases from J, the gap between germline ends came to 19 bases. The CDR3 sequence: CASSQFNCRGKITDTQYF. The DNA for the CDR3 is TGCGCCAGCAGTCAATTCAACTGCCGGGGCAAAATCACAGATACGCAGTATTTT.

This clone was seen a handful of times. This chain connects TRBV9 to TRBJ2-1; D uncertain. Trimming cost V 0 bases and J 5 bases, with 15 bases left between them. The germline V gene encodes CDR1 SGDLS and CDR2 YYNGEE. The CDR3 is made up of 16 amino acids. The CDR3 DNA reads as TGTGCCAGCAGCGTAGTAAGGGTTACCGGCCACAATGAGCAGTTCTTC. Its translation is CASSVVRVTGHNEQFF.

This chain uses TRBV7-3 with TRBJ2-1; TRBD1 is a possible D gene (5 bases). CDR3 length equals 15 residues. V lost 3 bases to trimming and J lost 0 bases, with 9 bases between them. From germline, CDR1 is SGHTA and CDR2 FQGTGA. In DNA form, the CDR3 reads TGTGCCAGCAGCTTCACAGGTGCCTCCTACAATGAGCAGTTCTTC. Residues: CASSFTGASYNEQFF.

This clone was recorded a few times. The chain employs TRBV9 and TRBJ2-5, with 12 positions matching TRBD1. Germline CDR1 and CDR2: SGDLS and YYNGEE. The CDR3 has 15 residues. V lost 5 bases and J lost 7; bases outside the gene matches: 9. The CDR3 sequence is CASSRPGQGAVTQYF. As DNA, the CDR3 is TGTGCCAGCAGTCGTCCGGGACAGGGGGCGGTGACCCAGTACTTC.

A few counts support this clone. The gene calls are TRBV7-3 and TRBJ2-2, with D hard to call. The germline V gene encodes CDR1 SGHTA and CDR2 FQGTGA. The CDR3 runs 13 residues. Trimming took 5 bases from V and 5 from J, leaving 9 bases between them. In DNA, the CDR3 is TGTGCCAGCAGCCCACACGATACCGGGGAGCTGTTTTTT. It codes for CASSPHDTGELFF.

The chain carries TRBV9 and TRBJ1-6, with TRBD1 matching 10 bases. This CDR3 is built from 14 residues. CDR1 is SGDLS and CDR2 is YYNGEE in the germline V gene. Trimming at V came to 0 bases and at J to 9 bases, leaving 0 bases not matched to a gene. The CDR3 sequence is CASSVGDRGSPLHF. The CDR3 DNA reads TGTGCCAGCAGCGTAGGGGACAGGGGTTCACCCCTCCACTTT.

The gene calls are TRBV18 and TRBJ2-7; 11 nucleotides line up with TRBD2. The trim removed 6 bases at V and 7 bases at J, leaving 11 bases unmatched. CDR1 is KGHSH and CDR2 is LQKENI in the germline V gene. This CDR3 comprises 15 residues. CDR3 nucleotides: TGTGCCAGCTCCGAAGGACTAGCGGGCTACGGGGAGCAGTACTTC. Protein sequence: CASSEGLAGYGEQYF.

This clone was counted a few times. V usage is TRBV2 and J usage is TRBJ2-2; weak D call: TRBD1 (5 bases). The CDR3 length is 15 residues. V was cut by 6 bases and J by 3 bases, with 14 bases left in between. Per the germline V gene, CDR1 is SNHLY and CDR2 is FYNNEI. The CDR3 reads CASRRMGPDTGELFF. CDR3 nucleotides: TGTGCCAGCAGAAGAATGGGGCCCGACACCGGGGAGCTGTTTTTT.

This sequence joins TRBV9 and TRBJ2-1, with TRBD1 as a possible D gene (6 bases). There are 17 residues in the CDR3. Trimming stripped 4 bases from V and 7 bases from J, with 24 bases between. CDR1 SGDLS and CDR2 YYNGEE come from the germline V gene. CDR3 sequence: CASSPSFQGPRGNEQFF. In DNA form, the CDR3 reads TGTGCCAGCAGCCCTTCTTTTCAGGGGCCGAGGGGGAATGAGCAGTTCTTC.

In this sample, this clone turned up many times. V usage is TRBV7-2 and J usage is TRBJ2-5, with a weak D call TRBD2 (5 bases). Trimming shortened V by 7 bases and J by 4 bases, and 16 bases separated the two germline ends. CDR3 length: 14 residues. Germline V CDR1 and CDR2: SGHTA, FQGNSA. CDR3 coding DNA: TGTGCCAGCACCCGCACGGGATCGGGAGAGACCCAGTACTTC. Translating it yields CASTRTGSGETQYF.

The chain uses TRBV19 and TRBJ1-4; D is uncertain. V dropped 7 bases and J dropped 9 bases, with 18 bases sitting between them. CDR1 is LNHDA and CDR2 is SQIVND in the germline V gene (reference sequence). This CDR3 region has 14 residues. The CDR3: CASTGPNSNKKLFF. For the CDR3, the DNA is TGTGCCAGTACTGGACCGAACAGCAATAAAAAACTGTTTTTT.

As to this clone: Other DNA sequences in the sample encode the same CDR3. This chain uses TRBV18 with TRBJ1-5; 7 bases are shared with TRBD1. V was clipped by 5 bases and J by 4 bases; unmatched bases: 2. The length of the CDR3 is 13 residues. In germline, CDR1 is KGHSH, CDR2 LQKENI. The CDR3 region is CASSRDSNQPQHF. The CDR3 DNA follows: TGTGCCAGCTCAAGGGACAGTAATCAGCCCCAGCATTTT.

The V call is TRBV4-1, the J call TRBJ2-7; D unclear. Per germline, CDR1 MGHRA and CDR2 YSYEKL. The length of the CDR3 is 18 residues. V was trimmed by 1 base and J by 2 bases, leaving 21 bases between them. In DNA form, the CDR3 reads TGCGCCAGCAGCCAAGTCGTATCGGGCGCGGCCGTCCCCTACGAGCAGTACGTC. As protein: CASSQVVSGAAVPYEQYV.